Below are 20 T cell receptor beta chains sequenced from a single sample in a study of post-analysis software for immune sequencing data. Study-wide results and limits: Included in a set of about 5 TRBV segments more frequent in patients than controls were TRBV5-6, TRBV5-1 and TRBV20-1.

The library was made from cDNA and included unique molecular identifiers. TCRdb reprocessed the PCR reads with MiXCR, giving one entry per CDR3 protein. The sample shows 400,000 to 500,000 distinct CDR3 sequences, approximately 38% of them seen only once. Antigens of these TCRs are unknown. The source material was blood. The receptors were gathered from a girl aged 2 to 10 with multiple sclerosis.

V gene TRBV6-6 combines with J gene TRBJ2-5; D could derive from TRBD1 or TRBD2 (6 bases each). CDR1 MNHNY and CDR2 SVGAGI come from the germline V gene (reference sequence). Trimming pared 0 bases from V and 5 bases from J, leaving 16 bases between. The CDR3 contains 16 residues. The DNA of the CDR3 is TGTGCCAGCAGTTACTCGAAGTCAGGGGCGGGGGAGACCCAGTACTTC. Its protein product is CASSYSKSGAGETQYF.

The chain uses TRBV7-9 and TRBJ2-6, with unresolved D. CDR1 is SEHNR, CDR2 FQNEAQ, per germline (reference sequence). CDR3 length equals 16 residues. Trimming took 2 bases from V and 2 from J, leaving 10 bases between them. CDR3 amino acids: CASSLPDTPGANVLTF. The CDR3 DNA reads as TGTGCCAGCAGCTTACCGGATACCCCTGGGGCCAACGTCCTGACTTTC.

This clonotype was recorded a few times. The V gene is TRBV12-3 or TRBV12-4, the J gene TRBJ2-7; 9 nucleotides line up with TRBD1. The CDR3 sequence is 15 residues long. V lost 6 bases to trimming and J lost 5 bases; unmatched junction nucleotides: 11. Here the CDR3 DNA reads TGTGCCAGCAGCCTCTCGGGACAGGGTCGTGACGAGCAGTACTTC. The encoded protein is CASSLSGQGRDEQYF.

V gene TRBV28 combines with J gene TRBJ2-2, with TRBD2 as a possible D gene (5 bases). The CDR3 has 14 amino acids. Looked up from germline, CDR1 is MDHEN and CDR2 is SYDVKM. V lost 5 bases, J lost 1 base, and 8 bases lay in between. The CDR3, as DNA: TGTGCCAGCAGTGAGGACTGGAACACCGGGGAGCTGTTTTTT. Translated: CASSEDWNTGELFF.

The genes are TRBV29-1 and TRBJ1-2; no reliable D call. CDR3 size: 12 residues. Trimming took 3 bases from V and 2 from J, leaving 7 bases between them. Germline CDR1 SQVTM, CDR2 ANQGSEA. This CDR3 is CSVEGSNYGYTF. The DNA for the CDR3 is TGCAGCGTTGAGGGCAGCAACTATGGCTACACCTTC.

The gene calls are TRBV28 and TRBJ1-4; D is uncertain. Germline values: CDR1 MDHEN, CDR2 SYDVKM. The CDR3 covers 14 residues. Trimming stripped 6 bases from V and 5 bases from J, with 13 bases between. This chain's CDR3 is CASSRLWGNEKLFF. CDR3 sequence (DNA): TGTGCCAGCAGCCGCCTTTGGGGAAATGAAAAACTGTTTTTT.

The chain uses TRBV10-3 and TRBJ1-2, with 7 bases that match TRBD1. The length of the CDR3 is 14 residues. CDR1 and CDR2 from the germline V gene are ENHRY and SYGVKD. The trim removed 8 bases at V and 3 bases at J, leaving 9 bases unmatched. In DNA, the CDR3 is TGTGCCATCCGGGAACAGGGGTTGGACTATGGCTACACCTTC. Amino acid sequence: CAIREQGLDYGYTF.

The V call is TRBV4-1, the J call TRBJ2-7; the D gene is possibly TRBD2 (5 bases). This CDR3 has 13 amino acids. The V gene lost 4 bases and the J gene lost 3 bases, with 10 bases spanning the gap. Germline values: CDR1 MGHRA, CDR2 YSYEKL. CDR3 residues: CASSPDGLYEQYF. The CDR3 region has the DNA TGCGCCAGCAGCCCGGACGGACTCTACGAGCAGTACTTC.

The rearrangement uses TRBV19 and TRBJ2-7; D may be TRBD1 or TRBD2 (6 bases each). Trimming shortened V by 7 bases and J by 3 bases, and 13 bases separated the two germline ends. Germline CDR1 is LNHDA and CDR2 is SQIVND (reference sequence). The CDR3 consists of 13 residues. This CDR3 reads CASTPRGDYEQYF. The CDR3 DNA sequence: TGTGCCAGTACCCCAAGGGGGGACTACGAGCAGTACTTC.

The chain uses TRBV5-5 and TRBJ2-7; 11 positions match TRBD1. V was clipped by 7 bases and J by 5 bases; unmatched bases: 5. CDR1 and CDR2 from the germline V gene are SGHKS and YYEKEE (reference sequence). CDR3 size: 13 residues. CDR3 nucleotide sequence: TGTGCCAGCCGGGGACAGGGGGTCGACGAGCAGTACTTC. This codes for CASRGQGVDEQYF.

The chain recombines TRBV20-1 with TRBJ2-1; TRBD2 is a possible D gene (5 bases). Germline V CDR1 and CDR2: DFQATT, SNEGSKA (reference sequence). V lost 1 base to trimming and J lost 1 base, with 14 bases between them. The CDR3 loop spans 16 amino acids. In DNA form, the CDR3 reads TGCAGTGCTAGAGGTCAGCGGCTGAAATCCTACAATGAGCAGTTCTTC. This gives the protein CSARGQRLKSYNEQFF.

The genes are TRBV11-2 and TRBJ2-7, with a possible D match to TRBD2 (6 bases). The CDR3 runs 15 residues. V dropped 1 base and J dropped 3 bases, with 13 bases sitting between them. The germline gives CDR1 SGHAT, CDR2 FQNNGV. CDR3 amino acids: CASSLGGGKSYEQYF. CDR3 DNA sequence: TGTGCCAGCAGCTTAGGTGGGGGGAAGAGCTACGAGCAGTACTTC.

This chain links TRBV5-1 with TRBJ1-5; the match to TRBD1 covers 8 bases. The CDR3 totals 16 residues. Germline loops: CDR1 SGHRS, CDR2 YFSETQ. V gave up 4 bases and J gave up 6 bases; unmatched junction bases: 12. The CDR3 DNA is TGCGCCAGCAGCCCGGCGGACAGGGCGCAGCGTCAGCCCCAGCATTTT. It codes for CASSPADRAQRQPQHF. Looking up the rest from reference TRBV5-1 and TRBJ1-5 gives the full variable domain: KAGVTQTPRYLIKTRGQQVTLSCSPISGHRSVSWYQQTPGQGLQFLFEYFSETQRNKGNFPGRFSGRQFSNSRSEMNVSTLELGDSALYLCASSPADRAQRQPQHFGDGTRLSIL.

V and J are TRBV5-6 and TRBJ2-3, with a possible D match to TRBD2 (6 bases). The end of the DNA aligns better with TRBJ2-7, so the J call may be wrong. Germline values: CDR1 SGHDT, CDR2 YYEEEE. The CDR3 runs to 18 residues. CDR3 DNA sequence: TGTGCCAGCAGCCCGTGGAAGATTAGCGGAGTTAGCACAGATACGCAGTACTTC. This translates into CASSPWKISGVSTDTQYF.

This chain links TRBV6-5 with TRBJ1-1, with 7 bases fitting TRBD1. Unmatched junction bases numbered 1, after V lost 3 bases and J lost 0 bases. CDR3 length: 14 amino acids. Germline CDR1 MNHEY, CDR2 SVGAGI. The CDR3 sequence is CASSYDRVNTEAFF. The DNA of the CDR3 is TGTGCCAGCAGTTATGACAGGGTGAACACTGAAGCTTTCTTT.

The V and J genes are TRBV7-2 and TRBJ2-5, with a weak D call TRBD2 (7 bases). The CDR3 is 12 residues long. V shed 7 bases and J shed 11 bases, with 17 bases lying between them. The germline V gene has CDR1 SGHTA and CDR2 FQGNSA. CDR3: CASKGGGNEQYF. The CDR3 region has the DNA TGTGCCAGCAAAGGGGGAGGGAATGAGCAGTACTTC.

The chain employs TRBV5-1 and TRBJ2-3; 14 positions match TRBD2. CDR3 length equals 16 residues. J lost 5 bases, V lost 4 bases, and 6 bases had no gene match. Germline CDR1 is SGHRS and CDR2 is YFSETQ. The CDR3 region is CASSLTSGGVEDTQYF. DNA for the CDR3: TGCGCCAGCAGCCTGACTAGCGGGGGGGTCGAAGATACGCAGTATTTT.

This rearrangement joins TRBV12-5 to TRBJ2-3; D remains ambiguous. V was pared by 0 bases and J by 2 bases, with 12 bases between. Germline CDR1 reads LGHNT; CDR2 reads FRNRAP. The CDR3 is 16 amino acids. For the CDR3, the DNA is TGTGCTAGTGGTTTGGTACTGGGAAGCCTCACAGATACGCAGTATTTT. This codes for CASGLVLGSLTDTQYF.

This chain joins TRBV29-1 and TRBJ2-1; 9 bases are a match to TRBD1. This CDR3 is 12 amino acids long. V dropped 7 bases and J dropped 13; count of bases not matched to a gene: 11. Germline-derived CDR1 and CDR2 are SQVTM and ANQGSEA. CDR3 sequence (DNA): TGCAGCGCCGGACAGGGGACCATAGCCCAGTTCTTC. Residues: CSAGQGTIAQFF.

The chain joins TRBV28 to TRBJ2-3; TRBD2 matches 13 bases. The J segment lost 4 bases and the V segment lost 6 bases, leaving 10 bases of the junction unmatched. Looked up from germline, CDR1 is MDHEN and CDR2 is SYDVKM. The CDR3 spans 17 residues. The CDR3 nucleotides read TGTGCCAGCAGACCCACTAGCGGGAGGGCCTGGTCAGATACGCAGTATTTT. Its protein is CASRPTSGRAWSDTQYF.